Shown below are 32 T cell receptor beta chains from a single sample sequenced in a study of cytomegalovirus exposure and HLA in healthy donors. 60 Vbeta and 13 Jbeta primers were used in PCR. Profiling relied on immunoSEQ multiplex PCR, and the TCRdb table lists in-frame clones only, not all of them. The data contain under 90,000 clones, 70% to 80% of them seen just once; the ten biggest clones take up roughly 3.5%. Sample: PBMCs. The receptors were gathered from a man aged 35 to 55 in good health and CMV-seronegative.

The count of this clone is one. The chain carries TRBV27 and TRBJ1-5; D remains ambiguous. The CDR3 is 15 residues long. Germline CDR1 reads MNHEY; CDR2 reads SMNVEV (reference sequence). Trimming cost V 2 bases and J 5 bases, with 13 bases left between them. The CDR3 DNA reads as TGTGCCAGCAGTTTACACGCCAACAGCCATCAGCCCCAGCATTTT. Amino acids: CASSLHANSHQPQHF.

The chain has TRBV25-1 and TRBJ2-5, with TRBD1 matching over 9 bases. CDR1 and CDR2 (germline): MGHDK, SYGVNS. J lost 5 bases, V lost 4 bases, and 8 bases had no gene match. This CDR3 region has 15 residues. The chain's CDR3 is CASSGGQGILETQYF. DNA of the CDR3: TGTGCCAGCAGTGGGGGACAGGGCATTTTGGAGACCCAGTACTTC.

This clone was seen repeatedly, ten times or more. The chain links TRBV7-3 to TRBJ2-1, with 11 nucleotides matching TRBD2. CDR3 length: 16 amino acids. Germline assignment: CDR1 SGHTA and CDR2 FQGTGA. Trimming at V came to 5 bases and at J to 2 bases, leaving 5 bases not matched to a gene. The CDR3 loop is CASSQGLAVAYNEQFF. The CDR3 region has the DNA TGTGCCAGCAGCCAGGGACTAGCGGTCGCCTACAATGAGCAGTTCTTC.

The V and J genes are TRBV30 and TRBJ1-6; 8 bases are a match to TRBD1. CDR3 length: 15 residues. Unmatched junction bases numbered 8, after V lost 1 base and J lost 9 bases. Germline CDR1 and CDR2: GTSNPN and SVGIG (reference sequence). The CDR3 spells CAWSADQGASSPLHF. The CDR3 nucleotides read TGTGCCTGGAGTGCCGACCAGGGGGCGAGTTCACCCCTCCACTTT.

The gene calls are TRBV27 and TRBJ2-1, with 7 bases lining up with TRBD2. The CDR3 sequence is 12 residues long. Germline lookup yields CDR1 MNHEY and CDR2 SMNVEV (reference sequence). The V segment lost 3 bases and the J segment 8 bases; nucleotides outside the gene matches: 1. For the CDR3, the DNA is TGTGCCAGCAGTTTCGGGAGGTATGAGCAGTTCTTC. Its translation is CASSFGRYEQFF.

CDR3 residues: CSASTGRNQPQHF. CDR3 bases: TGCAGCGCTTCGACAGGCCGCAATCAGCCCCAGCATTTT. The V call is TRBV29-1, the J call TRBJ1-5; D is perhaps TRBD1 (6 bases). V lost 7 bases and J 2 bases, leaving 12 bases between the germline ends. This CDR3 has 13 residues. Germline lookup yields CDR1 SQVTM and CDR2 ANQGSEA.

V gene TRBV5-1 combines with J gene TRBJ2-4, with D possibly being TRBD2 (5 bases). Germline V lookup: CDR1 SGHRS, CDR2 YFSETQ. V lost 1 base and J lost 0, with 14 bases in between. This CDR3 contains 17 residues. CDR3 loop: CASSLTPGSLAKNIQYF. CDR3 nucleotide sequence: TGCGCCAGCAGCTTGACTCCGGGGTCACTAGCCAAAAACATTCAGTACTTC.

J is TRBJ1-2 and V is TRBV7-2, with 9 bases aligning to TRBD1. The CDR3 has 15 residues. V shed 3 bases and J 6 bases; nucleotides not matched to a gene: 8. CDR1 and CDR2 from the germline V gene are SGHTA and FQGNSA. The CDR3 spells CASSFPGQGINGYTF. The CDR3 nucleotides are TGTGCCAGCAGCTTTCCCGGACAGGGGATCAATGGCTACACCTTC.

The rearrangement uses TRBV4-3 and TRBJ1-4; D ambiguous. The CDR3 runs to 19 residues. Germline V lookup: CDR1 LGHNA, CDR2 YSLEER. Trimming removed 4 bases at V and 1 base at J, with 22 bases between. The CDR3 nucleotides read TGCGCCAGCAGCCGCCGAGCAGGAACGGTTAGCGGAACTAATGAAAAACTGTTTTTT. This encodes CASSRRAGTVSGTNEKLFF.

By share, this clone ranks as medium-sized. J is TRBJ2-3 and V is TRBV27; a possible D gene is TRBD1 (5 bases). Trimming shortened V by 7 bases and J by 0 bases, and 14 bases separated the two germline ends. This CDR3 has 15 amino acids. Germline V lookup: CDR1 MNHEY, CDR2 SMNVEV (reference sequence). Written as DNA, the CDR3 is TGTGCCAGCAACCCATACCAGGGAAGCACAGATACGCAGTATTTT. It specifies CASNPYQGSTDTQYF.

This chain joins TRBV30 and TRBJ1-2, with a possible D match to TRBD1 (5 bases). The CDR3 runs 11 residues. Germline values: CDR1 GTSNPN, CDR2 SVGIG (reference sequence). Trimming removed 0 bases from V and 11 bases from J, with 10 bases in between. CDR3 in DNA: TGTGCCTGGAGTGTCGGAGGGGCATACACCTTC. Its protein product is CAWSVGGAYTF.

This chain joins TRBV4-2 and TRBJ2-3, with TRBD2 matching over 10 bases. In germline, CDR1 is LGHNA, CDR2 YNFKEQ. This CDR3 comprises 18 residues. V lost 0 bases, J lost 0 bases, and 6 bases stayed unmatched. The CDR3: CASSQEEAGGLSTDTQYF. The CDR3, as DNA: TGTGCCAGCAGCCAAGAAGAAGCGGGGGGGCTTAGCACAGATACGCAGTATTTT.

The J gene is TRBJ2-1, the V gene TRBV7-3; perhaps TRBD2 as D (6 bases). Germline V CDR1 and CDR2: SGHTA, FQGTGA. V was clipped by 4 bases and J by 0 bases, with 10 bases between them. This CDR3 contains 15 residues. The CDR3 DNA reads as TGTGCCAGCAGCTCCGGACTAAGCTCCTACAATGAGCAGTTCTTC. Translated: CASSSGLSSYNEQFF.

The rearrangement joins TRBV6-4 to TRBJ1-2; possible D gene TRBD1, 6 bases. The CDR3 is 13 amino acids. V lost 2 bases to trimming and J lost 7 bases, with 11 bases between them. Looked up from germline, CDR1 is MRHNA and CDR2 is SNTAGT. CDR3 protein: CASSDTTGTGYTF. Here the CDR3 DNA reads TGTGCCAGCAGTGACACAACAGGGACTGGCTACACCTTC.

This clone was seen at least ten times. This sequence joins TRBV6-1 and TRBJ1-6; TRBD1 aligns across 7 bases. Per the germline V gene, CDR1 is MNHNS and CDR2 is SASEGT. V dropped 2 bases and J dropped 7; count of bases not matched to a gene: 8. The CDR3 loop spans 16 amino acids. CDR3 nucleotides: TGTGCCAGCAGTGAATTCCCTGACAGGGAGAATTCACCCCTCCACTTT. Its protein is CASSEFPDRENSPLHF.

The chain couples TRBV5-5 to TRBJ1-5, with no clear D. Germline V gene data show CDR1 as SGHKS and CDR2 as YYEKEE (reference sequence). V dropped 7 bases and J dropped 1 base, with 9 bases sitting between them. The CDR3 runs 13 residues. Here the CDR3 DNA reads TGTGCCAGCGCCCCGGGAAGCAATCAGCCCCAGCATTTT. Translating it yields CASAPGSNQPQHF.

This chain links TRBV19 with TRBJ1-1; TRBD1 might be the D (5 bases). The CDR3 consists of 12 residues. The V end lost 5 bases, the J end lost 6 bases, and 10 bases lay between the germline ends. Germline CDR1 LNHDA, CDR2 SQIVND (reference sequence). Here the CDR3 reads CASSPPGSEAFF. CDR3 DNA sequence: TGTGCCAGTAGTCCGCCAGGGTCTGAAGCTTTCTTT.

The V and J genes are TRBV6-6 and TRBJ2-7; 9 bases line up with TRBD1. The J call is doubtful: the DNA matches TRBJ2-5 better. This CDR3 region has 12 residues. CDR1 and CDR2 from the germline V gene are MNHNY and SVGAGI (reference sequence). The CDR3 sequence is CASKTGGETQYF. The CDR3 bases are TGTGCCAGCAAGACAGGGGGGGAGACCCAGTACTTC.

The V call is TRBV10-2, the J call TRBJ1-5; D gene unclear. The germline V and J ends were trimmed by 7 bases and 0 bases, with 10 bases remaining between them. Germline values: CDR1 WSHSY, CDR2 SAAADI. The CDR3 runs 14 residues. The CDR3 nucleotides are TGCGCCAGCACCTGGGCCAATAGCAATCAGCCCCAGCATTTT. This translates into CASTWANSNQPQHF.

The chain carries TRBV5-1 and TRBJ2-7, with TRBD2 identical over 12 bases. J was trimmed by 3 bases and V by 0 bases; bases with no gene match: 1. This CDR3 spans 15 amino acids. The V gene's germline CDR1 is SGHRS and CDR2 YFSETQ. CDR3 in amino acids: CASSLASGGDYEQYF. For the CDR3, the DNA is TGCGCCAGCAGCTTGGCTAGCGGGGGGGACTACGAGCAGTACTTC. Variable domain in full (rest from reference TRBV5-1 and TRBJ2-7): KAGVTQTPRYLIKTRGQQVTLSCSPISGHRSVSWYQQTPGQGLQFLFEYFSETQRNKGNFPGRFSGRQFSNSRSEMNVSTLELGDSALYLCASSLASGGDYEQYFGPGTRLTVT.

This sequence joins TRBV19 and TRBJ2-1, with a tentative D call TRBD1 (6 bases). Trimming removed 5 bases at V and 9 bases at J, with 23 bases between. Germline-derived CDR1 and CDR2 are LNHDA and SQIVND (reference sequence). The CDR3 is 16 residues long. CDR3 nucleotide sequence: TGTGCCAGTAGTTACTTGGGGTCAGGGGTAGAAGGTGAGCAGTTCTTC. It specifies CASSYLGSGVEGEQFF.

The chain carries TRBV9 and TRBJ2-2, with 9 bases matching TRBD2. CDR3 length: 15 amino acids. V dropped 2 bases and J dropped 5; count of bases not matched to a gene: 4. Per germline, CDR1 SGDLS and CDR2 YYNGEE. The CDR3 region is CASSVAGGGTGELFF. The CDR3 DNA reads TGTGCCAGCAGCGTCGCGGGGGGGGGAACCGGGGAGCTGTTTTTT.

The CDR3 DNA reads as TGTGCCAGCAGCTTAGTGACGGGAAGCTCTGGAAACACCATATATTTT. Translating gives CASSLVTGSSGNTIYF. This chain joins TRBV11-1 and TRBJ1-3; D is unresolved. Per germline, CDR1 SGHAT and CDR2 FQDESV (reference sequence). This CDR3 comprises 16 residues. V lost 1 base and J 0 bases, leaving 10 bases between the germline ends.

In its sample, this clone was seen once. The chain joins TRBV6-1 to TRBJ1-5; D perhaps matches TRBD1 (6 bases). The CDR3 extends over 13 amino acids. The V gene lost 9 bases and the J gene lost 9 bases, with 18 bases spanning the gap. CDR1 is MNHNS and CDR2 is SASEGT in the germline V gene. The DNA of the CDR3 is TGTGCCAGTAGGACAGATCTTCGTGGGCCCCAGCATTTT. Residues: CASRTDLRGPQHF.

The chain is built from TRBV7-3 and TRBJ2-3, with 7 nucleotides matching TRBD2. Germline V gene data show CDR1 as SGHTA and CDR2 as FQGTGA. The ends lost 5 bases at V and 4 bases at J; junction bases unmatched: 9. This CDR3 contains 15 residues. CDR3 sequence (DNA): TGTGCCAGCAGCCGTTTGATCGGGGGGTCAGATACGCAGTATTTT. As protein: CASSRLIGGSDTQYF.

This clone was detected only once. The chain is built from TRBV10-2 and TRBJ1-4; D might be TRBD1 (5 bases). From germline, CDR1 is WSHSY and CDR2 SAAADI. Deletions cut 5 bases from V and 6 bases from J, with 16 bases between. CDR3 length: 15 amino acids. The CDR3 DNA reads as TGCGCCAGCAGTACCCCCGGCGCGGGGGATGAAAAACTGTTTTTT. It encodes CASSTPGAGDEKLFF.

The chain combines TRBV5-4 with TRBJ1-2; the D is unclear. Trimming cost V 5 bases and J 8 bases, with 13 bases left between them. The CDR3 extends over 12 amino acids. Germline CDR1 is SGHNT and CDR2 is YYREEE (reference sequence). This CDR3 reads CASRGEVGGYTF. CDR3 nucleotides: TGTGCCAGCAGAGGCGAAGTCGGGGGCTACACCTTC.

This sequence joins TRBV29-1 and TRBJ1-3; weak D call: TRBD1 (5 bases). CDR1 and CDR2 (germline): SQVTM, ANQGSEA. Trimming took 7 bases from V and 7 from J, leaving 20 bases between them. CDR3 length: 14 amino acids. Written as DNA, the CDR3 is TGCAGCGCCGCGACCAGGGCCCCCCTCAACACCATATATTTT. Translating gives CSAATRAPLNTIYF.

Notes on this clone: Compared with germline, one end of the junction differs, possibly owing to a read error. The chain recombines TRBV7-9 with TRBJ1-2; tentative D call: TRBD1 (5 bases). This CDR3 contains 12 residues. Germline CDR1 SEHNR, CDR2 FQNEAQ (reference sequence). The CDR3 sequence is CSSSLGGYGYTF. Written as DNA, the CDR3 is TGTTCCAGCAGCTTGGGGGGTTATGGCTACACCTTC.

The chain uses TRBV7-8 and TRBJ2-3; maybe TRBD2 (5 bases). The ends were cut back, 3 bases at V and 4 bases at J, with 8 bases in the middle. This CDR3 comprises 13 residues. In germline, CDR1 is SGHVS, CDR2 FQNEAQ. CDR3 coding DNA: TGTGCCAGCAGCTTTACGGGATCAGATACGCAGTATTTT. This translates into CASSFTGSDTQYF.

The V and J genes are TRBV5-1 and TRBJ1-5, with TRBD1 identical over 10 bases. The CDR3 extends over 14 amino acids. V was pared by 4 bases and J by 10 bases, with 8 bases of the junction left unmatched. Per the germline V gene, CDR1 is SGHRS and CDR2 is YFSETQ. The CDR3 DNA follows: TGCGCCAGCAGCCTCGGGACAGGGGATCGCCCCCAGCATTTT. Translation: CASSLGTGDRPQHF.

The chain employs TRBV5-4 and TRBJ2-7; D unresolved. The V end lost 2 bases, the J end lost 9 bases, and 15 bases lay between the germline ends. This CDR3 comprises 13 residues. CDR1 and CDR2 from the germline V gene are SGHNT and YYREEE (reference sequence). The CDR3 reads CASSLEASSAQYF. The CDR3 nucleotides are TGTGCCAGCAGCTTAGAGGCTAGTAGTGCGCAGTACTTC.